These 8 T cell receptor beta chains originate from one sample sequenced in a study of T-cell memory formation after mild COVID-19. TCRdb redid the calling of the 5' RACE reads with MiXCR, one entry per CDR3 protein. The sample holds a few hundred thousand distinct CDR3 sequences, 20% to 25% seen once. The specimen sequenced was PBMCs or a T cell subset sorted from them (not recorded which). These receptor sequences come from a man between 18 and 35 years old who had mild COVID-19 (a few samples of this study predate the infection). Cell type and time point are not known.

This clonotype has a handful of counts. In nucleotides, the CDR3 is TGTGCCAGCAGCTCGGGCCGAGGGACCGGGGAGCTGTTTTTT. It encodes CASSSGRGTGELFF. This chain connects TRBV7-9 to TRBJ2-2; D possibly corresponds to TRBD2 (5 bases). The CDR3 has 14 amino acids. The ends were cut back, 4 bases at V and 5 bases at J, with 11 bases in the middle. The germline CDR1 and CDR2 sequences are SEHNR and FQNEAQ (reference sequence).

The count of this clonotype is one. The chain links TRBV12-3 or TRBV12-4 to TRBJ1-6; D is possibly TRBD1 (6 bases). The germline V and J ends were trimmed by 5 bases and 10 bases, with 18 bases remaining between them. This CDR3 region has 15 residues. CDR3 in DNA: TGTGCCAGCAGTGGAACAGGGAGTAAAAACTCACCCCTCCACTTT. Residues: CASSGTGSKNSPLHF.

This chain uses TRBV2 with TRBJ2-1, with 9 bases aligning to TRBD2. V lost 8 bases, J lost 9 bases, and 8 bases stayed unmatched. Germline V gene sequence: CDR1 SNHLY, CDR2 FYNNEI. This CDR3 contains 13 residues. Here the CDR3 DNA reads TGTGCCAGCCGTACGGGACTAGCCAGTGAGCAGTTCTTC. Residues: CASRTGLASEQFF.

A few counts support this clonotype. The gene calls are TRBV3-1 and TRBJ1-1; no definite D call. The CDR3 contains 12 residues. Germline CDR1 reads LGHDT; CDR2 reads YNNKEL (reference sequence). With 1 base removed from V and 7 bases from J, the gap between germline ends came to 7 bases. The chain's CDR3 is CASSQGEGEAFF. DNA for the CDR3: TGTGCCAGCAGCCAAGGAGAGGGTGAAGCTTTCTTT. The full variable domain, its missing parts supplied by reference TRBV3-1 and TRBJ1-1, is DTAVSQTPKYLVTQMGNDKSIKCEQNLGHDTMYWYKQDSKKFLKIMFSYNNKELIINETVPNRFSPKSPDKAHLNLHINSLELGDSAVYFCASSQGEGEAFFGQGTRLTVV.

This clonotype was counted only a few times. This chain connects TRBV9 to TRBJ1-5; 7 nucleotides line up with TRBD1. The CDR3 spans 18 residues. CDR1 and CDR2 (germline): SGDLS, YYNGEE. J gave up 0 bases and V 0 bases, and 9 bases lay outside the gene matches. CDR3 loop: CASSVVAQGGYSNQPQHF. CDR3 DNA: TGTGCCAGCAGCGTAGTGGCCCAAGGGGGCTATAGCAATCAGCCCCAGCATTTT.

This clonotype has a handful of counts. This chain links TRBV4-3 with TRBJ2-7; D may match TRBD1 or TRBD2 (5 bases each). With 0 bases removed from V and 2 bases from J, the gap between germline ends came to 17 bases. The CDR3 covers 17 residues. The germline V gene has CDR1 LGHNA and CDR2 YSLEER. The CDR3 loop reads CASSQESGTHRTYEQYF. The CDR3 DNA reads TGCGCCAGCAGCCAAGAATCCGGGACGCATCGTACCTACGAGCAGTACTTC.

Only one count was recorded for this clonotype. J is TRBJ1-2 and V is TRBV2; no definite D call. Germline CDR1 and CDR2: SNHLY and FYNNEI. The CDR3 loop spans 12 amino acids. Trimming stripped 7 bases from V and 4 bases from J, with 10 bases between. The CDR3 here is CASTGEAYGYTF. For the CDR3, the DNA is TGTGCCAGCACCGGAGAGGCCTATGGCTACACCTTC.

This clonotype was detected only a few times. The rearrangement uses TRBV12-3 or TRBV12-4 and TRBJ2-3, with 7 bases fitting TRBD2. The ends lost 5 bases at V and 0 bases at J; junction bases unmatched: 8. The CDR3 is 16 amino acids. The chain's CDR3 is CASSPRGDASTDTQYF. CDR3 nucleotide sequence: TGTGCCAGCAGTCCCCGGGGGGACGCTAGCACAGATACGCAGTATTTT.